This T cell receptor (beta chain) was sequenced for a study of shared clonotypes between healthy human individuals. The data were produced by immunoSEQ multiplex PCR, yet TCRdb's version contains in-frame clones alone and is incomplete. The table has roughly 2.1 million clones, 85% to 95% seen once. CDR3 length: 13 amino acids. Looked up from germline, CDR1 is GTSNPN and CDR2 is SVGIG (reference sequence). The V gene lost 0 bases and the J gene lost 5 bases, with 10 bases spanning the gap. Naive-designated CD8 cells lacked CD45RO, were positively enriched for CCR7, and omitted terminally differentiated effector memory CD45RA+ cells. Findings of the study overall: Clonotype sharing among the donors was expected to vary with sequencing depth.

Turning to this clone: Its target is unknown. The identical CDR3 is also encoded by other nucleotide sequences in the sample.

What was sequenced was naive CD8+ T cells from PBMCs. The V and J genes are TRBV30 and TRBJ1-1; D ambiguous. The source is a man younger than 35 in good health. Some clones in this sample may be carry-over from other donors' samples. The CDR3: CAWSVLGGTEAFF. The CDR3 DNA reads TGTGCCTGGAGTGTTCTAGGCGGGACTGAAGCTTTCTTT.